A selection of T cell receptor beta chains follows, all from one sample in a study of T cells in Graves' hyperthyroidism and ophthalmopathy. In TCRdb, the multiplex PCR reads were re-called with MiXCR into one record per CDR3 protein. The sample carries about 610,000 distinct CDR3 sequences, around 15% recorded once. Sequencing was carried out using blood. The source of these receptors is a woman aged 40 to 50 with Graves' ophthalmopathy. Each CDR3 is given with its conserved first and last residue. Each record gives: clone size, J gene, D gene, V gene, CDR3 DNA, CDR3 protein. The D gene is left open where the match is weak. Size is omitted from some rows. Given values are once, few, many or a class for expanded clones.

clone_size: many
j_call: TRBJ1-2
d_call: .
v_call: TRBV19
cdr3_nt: TGTGCCAGTAGTATGCGCGCAGGAACCTTTTATGGCTACACCTTC
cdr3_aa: CASSMRAGTFYGYTF

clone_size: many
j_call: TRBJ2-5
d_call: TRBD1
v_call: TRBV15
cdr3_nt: TGTGCCACCAGCAGGGACAGGAACTACCAAGAGACCCAGTACTTC
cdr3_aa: CATSRDRNYQETQYF

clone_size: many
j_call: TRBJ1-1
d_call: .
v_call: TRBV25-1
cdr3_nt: TGTGCCAGCAGTGAAATAGGATCCACTGAAGCTTTCTTT
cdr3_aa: CASSEIGSTEAFF

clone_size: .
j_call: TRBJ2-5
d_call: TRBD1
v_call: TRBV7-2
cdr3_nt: TGTGCCAGCAGCAAAACCGGGACAGGTCGTTGGGAGACCCAGTACTTC
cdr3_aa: CASSKTGTGRWETQYF

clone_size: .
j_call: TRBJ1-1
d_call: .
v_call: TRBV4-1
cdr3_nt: TGCGCCAGCAGCCAAGATAGCCAGGGCGCAGGCACTGAAGCTTTCTTT
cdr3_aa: CASSQDSQGAGTEAFF

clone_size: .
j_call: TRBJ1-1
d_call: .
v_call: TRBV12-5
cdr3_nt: TGTGCTAGTGGTTTGGTAGTCTTACAGGGAGACACTGAAGCTTTCTTT
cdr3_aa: CASGLVVLQGDTEAFF

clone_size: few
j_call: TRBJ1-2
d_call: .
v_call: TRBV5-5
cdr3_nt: TGTGCCAGCAGCTTGAACCCCAGGGACCCTAACTATGGCTACACCTTC
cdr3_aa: CASSLNPRDPNYGYTF

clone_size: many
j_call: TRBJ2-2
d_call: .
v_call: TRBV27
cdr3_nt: TGTGCCAGCAGCAGTCGCCGCAGGATACTGAACACCGGGGAGCTGTTTTTT
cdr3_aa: CASSSRRRILNTGELFF

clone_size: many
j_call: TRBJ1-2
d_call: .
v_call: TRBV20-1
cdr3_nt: TGCAGTGCTACCCTCGAGTCGGAGGGCTACACCTTC
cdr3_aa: CSATLESEGYTF

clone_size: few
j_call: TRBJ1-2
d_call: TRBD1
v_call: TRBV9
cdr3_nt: TGTGCCAGCAGCTACGACCCTGAGCCGACAGGGGTAAGGGGTGGCTACACCTTC
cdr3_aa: CASSYDPEPTGVRGGYTF

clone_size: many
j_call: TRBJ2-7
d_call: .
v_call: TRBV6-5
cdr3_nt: TGTGCCAGCAGTTACTCCCGGGACACACTTGCCTACGAGCAGTACTTC
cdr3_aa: CASSYSRDTLAYEQYF

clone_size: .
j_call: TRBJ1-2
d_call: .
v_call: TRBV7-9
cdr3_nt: TGTGCCAGCAGCTTACAGGGGTTGGCCTATGGCTACACCTTC
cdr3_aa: CASSLQGLAYGYTF

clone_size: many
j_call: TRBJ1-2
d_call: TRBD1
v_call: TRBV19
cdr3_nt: TGTGCCAGTAGTAAGGGACAGGGCGAGGGCTACACCTTC
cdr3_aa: CASSKGQGEGYTF

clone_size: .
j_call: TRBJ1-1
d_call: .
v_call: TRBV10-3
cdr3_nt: TGTGTGCTACAGGGAGGGTTTCCCTTGAACACTGAAGCTTTCTTT
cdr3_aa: CVLQGGFPLNTEAFF

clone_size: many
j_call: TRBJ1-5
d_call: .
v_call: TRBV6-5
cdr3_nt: TGTGCCAGCAGTTCCGCCGGGGGTAGCAATCAGCCCCAGCATTTT
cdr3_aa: CASSSAGGSNQPQHF

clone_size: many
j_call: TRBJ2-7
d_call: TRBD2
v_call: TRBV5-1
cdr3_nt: TGCGCCAGCAGCTTGAGGCTAGCGGGACAAGAGCAGTACTTC
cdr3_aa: CASSLRLAGQEQYF

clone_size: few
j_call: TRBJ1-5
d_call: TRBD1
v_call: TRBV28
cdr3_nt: TGTGCCAGCACTACGTCTACAGGGGATTTTAGCAATCAGCCCCAGCATTTT
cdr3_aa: CASTTSTGDFSNQPQHF

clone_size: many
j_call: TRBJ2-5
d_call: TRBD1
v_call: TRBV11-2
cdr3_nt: TGTGCCAGCAGCCCCCTGGTGGGACAGGGAAGCCAAGAGACCCAGTACTTC
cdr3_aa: CASSPLVGQGSQETQYF